This T cell receptor (beta chain) was retrieved from a study of long-term antiretroviral therapy in people with HIV. Specimens carried roughly 0.95-10 million cryopreserved PBMC before DNA extraction. On this clone: What it recognizes is unknown.

Germline CDR1 SSHAT, CDR2 FNYEAQ (reference sequence). The CDR3 sequence is 18 residues long. V lost 1 base, J lost 2 bases, and 20 bases lay in between. Survey-level immunoSEQ v3.0 assays were run. Sequencing of each sample targeted about 40,000-50,000 T-cell genomes. The repertoire was sequenced with immunoSEQ multiplex PCR; TCRdb's copy has only in-frame clones and lacks some. Of over 25,000 clones listed, 85% to 95% are singletons. Regarding the study as a whole: ART preceded a rise in diversity that nonetheless stayed lower than in transplant donor controls. Clonal expansions arising prior to ART prevailed in the repertoire at every time point.

J is TRBJ1-2 and V is TRBV7-7; no definite D call. The sequencing here drew on unsorted PBMCs, taken about 7.4 years after starting antiretroviral therapy. The origin of this receptor is a man in his forties or fifties with HIV. Written as DNA, the CDR3 is TGTGCCAGCAGCTTAGATCCTGCAAGCAATCTACCAAACTATGGCTACACCTTC. Amino acid sequence: CASSLDPASNLPNYGYTF.